This entry features one T cell receptor (beta chain) sequence. This record belongs to a study of sequential checkpoint blockade in melanoma. As for the study in general: Randomization was 1:1 between first-line nivolumab→ipilimumab and ipilimumab→nivolumab.

CDR3 length: 13 residues. V gave up 5 bases and J gave up 7 bases, with 11 bases separating them. The germline V gene encodes CDR1 SGHAT and CDR2 FQNNGV. Treatment in this sample: randomized to nivolumab then ipilimumab (arm A) or the reverse (arm B). Sorted cells were live CD3+CD8+, lacking CD19 and CD56, from PBMCs. Clones were read by immunoSEQ multiplex PCR, and TCRdb kept only the in-frame ones, dropping some. This repertoire shows some 22,000 clones, 65% to 85% found once; its top ten account for roughly a tenth. The TCR comes from a human donor with melanoma. This chain joins TRBV11-2 and TRBJ2-2; D ambiguous. The source material was CD8+ T cells sorted from blood (inferred from file names), sampled from a patient given nivolumab and ipilimumab in sequence. CDR3 in DNA: TGTGCCAGCAGCCTATCCCCTAGCGGGGAGCTGTTTTTT. This codes for CASSLSPSGELFF.